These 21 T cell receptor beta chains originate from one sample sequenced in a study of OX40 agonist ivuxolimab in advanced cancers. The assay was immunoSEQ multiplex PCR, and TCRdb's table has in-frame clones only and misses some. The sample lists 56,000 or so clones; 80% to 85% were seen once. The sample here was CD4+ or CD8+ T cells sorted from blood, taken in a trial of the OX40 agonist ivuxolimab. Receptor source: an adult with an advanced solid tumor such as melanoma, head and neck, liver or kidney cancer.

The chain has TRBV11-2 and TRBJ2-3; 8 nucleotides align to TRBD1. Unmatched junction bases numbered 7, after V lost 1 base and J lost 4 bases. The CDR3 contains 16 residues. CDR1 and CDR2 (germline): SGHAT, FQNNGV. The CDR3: CASSLAPRTGPDTQYF. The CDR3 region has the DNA TGTGCCAGCAGCTTAGCCCCCCGGACAGGGCCAGATACGCAGTATTTT.

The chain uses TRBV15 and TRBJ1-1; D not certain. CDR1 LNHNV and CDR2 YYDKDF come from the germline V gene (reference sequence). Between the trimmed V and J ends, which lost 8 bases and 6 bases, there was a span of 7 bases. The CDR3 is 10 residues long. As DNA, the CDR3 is TGTGCCACCCCTCCCGCTGAAGCTTTCTTT. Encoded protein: CATPPAEAFF.

CDR3 protein: CASSYRPFGYTF. The CDR3 nucleotides are TGTGCCAGCAGTTACCGACCGTTTGGCTACACCTTC. The chain carries TRBV28 and TRBJ1-2; D unresolved. Germline values: CDR1 MDHEN, CDR2 SYDVKM. The CDR3 is 12 residues long. The V and J ends lost 4 bases and 7 bases respectively, with 10 bases between them.

The CDR3 loop reads CASSIEGGTTDTQYF. The CDR3 nucleotides read TGTGCCAGCAGCATCGAGGGTGGAACCACAGATACGCAGTATTTT. The chain couples TRBV7-3 to TRBJ2-3; tentatively, D is TRBD2 (5 bases). The CDR3 runs to 15 residues. Trimming left V 5 bases short and J 2 bases short, with 14 bases between. Germline V CDR1 and CDR2: SGHTA, FQGTGA.

This chain's CDR3 is CASSPGYRTDTQYF. In DNA form, the CDR3 reads TGCGCCAGCAGCCCAGGCTACCGCACAGATACGCAGTATTTT. The chain links TRBV4-3 to TRBJ2-3; no firm D call. Looked up from germline, CDR1 is LGHNA and CDR2 is YSLEER. Trimming left V 4 bases short and J 1 base short, with 9 bases between. CDR3 size: 14 residues.

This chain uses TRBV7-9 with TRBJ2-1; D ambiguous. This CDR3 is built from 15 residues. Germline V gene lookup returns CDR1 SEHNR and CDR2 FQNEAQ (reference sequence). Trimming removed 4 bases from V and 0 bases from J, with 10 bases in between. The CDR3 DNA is TGTGCCAGCAGCTCTTATAGATCCTCCTACAATGAGCAGTTCTTC. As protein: CASSSYRSSYNEQFF.

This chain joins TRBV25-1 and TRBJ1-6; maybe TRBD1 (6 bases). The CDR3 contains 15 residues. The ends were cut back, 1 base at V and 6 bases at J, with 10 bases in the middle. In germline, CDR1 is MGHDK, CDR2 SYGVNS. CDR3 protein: CASSESGALNSPLHF. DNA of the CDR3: TGTGCCAGCAGTGAATCGGGGGCGCTTAATTCACCCCTCCACTTT.

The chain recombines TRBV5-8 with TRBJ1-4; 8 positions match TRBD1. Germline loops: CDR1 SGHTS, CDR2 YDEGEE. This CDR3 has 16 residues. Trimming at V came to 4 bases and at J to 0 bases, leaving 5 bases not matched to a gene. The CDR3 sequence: CASSHDRGATNEKLFF. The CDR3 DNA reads TGTGCCAGCAGCCACGACAGGGGAGCAACTAATGAAAAACTGTTTTTT. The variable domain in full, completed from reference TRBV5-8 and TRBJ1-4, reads EAGVTQSPTHLIKTRGQQATLRCSPISGHTSVYWYQQALGLGLQFLLWYDEGEERNRGNFPPRFSGRQFPNYSSELNVNALELEDSALYLCASSHDRGATNEKLFFGSGTQLSVL.

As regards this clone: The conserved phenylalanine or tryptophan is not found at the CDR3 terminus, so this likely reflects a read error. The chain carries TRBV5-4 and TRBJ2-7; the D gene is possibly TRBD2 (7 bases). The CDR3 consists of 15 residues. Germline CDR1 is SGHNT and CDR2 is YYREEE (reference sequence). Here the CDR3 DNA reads TGCGCCAGCAGCCAAGGGGGGGCCGCGGACTACGAGCAGTACCTC. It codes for CASSQGGAADYEQYL.

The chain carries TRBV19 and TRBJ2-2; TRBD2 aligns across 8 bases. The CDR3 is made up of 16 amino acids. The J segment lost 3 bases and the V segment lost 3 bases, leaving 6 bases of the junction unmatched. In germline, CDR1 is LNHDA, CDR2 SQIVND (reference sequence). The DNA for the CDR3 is TGTGCCAGTAGTATGTGGCGGGGGGAGTACACCGGGGAGCTGTTTTTT. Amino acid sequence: CASSMWRGEYTGELFF. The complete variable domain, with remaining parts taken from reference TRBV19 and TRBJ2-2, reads DGGITQSPKYLFRKEGQNVTLSCEQNLNHDAMYWYRQDPGQGLRLIYYSQIVNDFQKGDIAEGYSVSREKKESFPLTVTSAQKNPTAFYLCASSMWRGEYTGELFFGEGSRLTVL.

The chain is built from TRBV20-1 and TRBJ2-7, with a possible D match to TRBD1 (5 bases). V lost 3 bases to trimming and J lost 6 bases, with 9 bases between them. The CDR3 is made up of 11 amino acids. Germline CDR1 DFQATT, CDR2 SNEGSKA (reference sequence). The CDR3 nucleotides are TGCAGTGCTAGCAGGGCTGGCGAGCAGTACTTC. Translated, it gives CSASRAGEQYF.

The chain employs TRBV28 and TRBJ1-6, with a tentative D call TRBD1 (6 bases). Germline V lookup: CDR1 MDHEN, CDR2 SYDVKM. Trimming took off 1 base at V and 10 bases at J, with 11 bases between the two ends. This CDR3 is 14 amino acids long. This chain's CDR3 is CASSLFGGQSPLHF. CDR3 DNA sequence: TGTGCCAGCAGTTTATTCGGGGGGCAGTCACCCCTCCACTTT.

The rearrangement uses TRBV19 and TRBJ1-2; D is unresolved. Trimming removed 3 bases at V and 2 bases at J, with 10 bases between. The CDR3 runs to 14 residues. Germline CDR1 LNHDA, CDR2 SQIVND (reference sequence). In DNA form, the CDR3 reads TGTGCCAGTAGTATTGTTGGGCGGAACTATGGCTACACCTTC. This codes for CASSIVGRNYGYTF.

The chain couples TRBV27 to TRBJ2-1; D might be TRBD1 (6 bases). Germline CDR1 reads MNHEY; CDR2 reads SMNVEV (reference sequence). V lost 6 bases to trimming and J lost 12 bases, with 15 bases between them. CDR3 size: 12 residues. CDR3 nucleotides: TGTGCCAGCAGCTCGACAGGTCGTTCGCAGTTCTTC. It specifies CASSSTGRSQFF.

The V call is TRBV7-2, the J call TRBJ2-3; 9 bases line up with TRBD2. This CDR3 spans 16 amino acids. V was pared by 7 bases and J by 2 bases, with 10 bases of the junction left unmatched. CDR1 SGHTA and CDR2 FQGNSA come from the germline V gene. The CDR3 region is CASINRGGGATDTQYF. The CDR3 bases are TGTGCCAGCATCAACCGGGGCGGGGGGGCCACAGATACGCAGTATTTT.

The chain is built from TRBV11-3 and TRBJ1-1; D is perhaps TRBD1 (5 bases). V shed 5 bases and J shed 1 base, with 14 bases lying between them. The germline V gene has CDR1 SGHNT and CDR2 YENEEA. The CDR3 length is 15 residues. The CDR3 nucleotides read TGTGCCAGCAGCCAAACCCCCGGGGGGAACACTGAAGCTTTCTTT. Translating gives CASSQTPGGNTEAFF.

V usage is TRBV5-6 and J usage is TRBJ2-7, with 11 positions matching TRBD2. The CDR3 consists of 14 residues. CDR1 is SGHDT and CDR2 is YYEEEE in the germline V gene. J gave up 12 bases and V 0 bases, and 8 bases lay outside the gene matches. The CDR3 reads CASSLGLAGGPGYF. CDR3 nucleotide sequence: TGTGCCAGCAGCTTGGGGCTAGCGGGGGGCCCAGGGTACTTC.

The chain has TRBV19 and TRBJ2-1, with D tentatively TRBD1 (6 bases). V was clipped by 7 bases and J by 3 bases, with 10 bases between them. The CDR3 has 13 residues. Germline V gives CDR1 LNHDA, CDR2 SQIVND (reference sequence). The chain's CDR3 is CASTGQNYNEQFF. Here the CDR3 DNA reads TGTGCCAGTACGGGACAAAACTACAATGAGCAGTTCTTC. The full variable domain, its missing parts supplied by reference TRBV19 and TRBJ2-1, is DGGITQSPKYLFRKEGQNVTLSCEQNLNHDAMYWYRQDPGQGLRLIYYSQIVNDFQKGDIAEGYSVSREKKESFPLTVTSAQKNPTAFYLCASTGQNYNEQFFGPGTRLTVL.

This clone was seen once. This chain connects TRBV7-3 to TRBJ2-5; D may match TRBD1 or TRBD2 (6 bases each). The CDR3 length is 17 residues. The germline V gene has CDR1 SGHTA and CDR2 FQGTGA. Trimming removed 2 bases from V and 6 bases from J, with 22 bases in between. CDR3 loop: CASSLEGGSAEGKTQYF. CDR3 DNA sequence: TGTGCCAGCAGCTTAGAAGGGGGGAGCGCCGAGGGAAAGACCCAGTACTTC.

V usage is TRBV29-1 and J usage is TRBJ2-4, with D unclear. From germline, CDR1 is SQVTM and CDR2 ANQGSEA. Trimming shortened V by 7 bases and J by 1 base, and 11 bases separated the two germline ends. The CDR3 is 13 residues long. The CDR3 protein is CSAEFTAKNIQYF. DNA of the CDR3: TGCAGCGCGGAGTTCACGGCCAAAAACATTCAGTACTTC.

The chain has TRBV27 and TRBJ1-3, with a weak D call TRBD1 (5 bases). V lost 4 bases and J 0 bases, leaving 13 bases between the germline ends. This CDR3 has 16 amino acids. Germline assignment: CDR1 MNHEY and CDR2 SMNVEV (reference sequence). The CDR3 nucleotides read TGTGCCAGCAGTTGGACATTTAAATCCTCTGGAAACACCATATATTTT. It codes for CASSWTFKSSGNTIYF.